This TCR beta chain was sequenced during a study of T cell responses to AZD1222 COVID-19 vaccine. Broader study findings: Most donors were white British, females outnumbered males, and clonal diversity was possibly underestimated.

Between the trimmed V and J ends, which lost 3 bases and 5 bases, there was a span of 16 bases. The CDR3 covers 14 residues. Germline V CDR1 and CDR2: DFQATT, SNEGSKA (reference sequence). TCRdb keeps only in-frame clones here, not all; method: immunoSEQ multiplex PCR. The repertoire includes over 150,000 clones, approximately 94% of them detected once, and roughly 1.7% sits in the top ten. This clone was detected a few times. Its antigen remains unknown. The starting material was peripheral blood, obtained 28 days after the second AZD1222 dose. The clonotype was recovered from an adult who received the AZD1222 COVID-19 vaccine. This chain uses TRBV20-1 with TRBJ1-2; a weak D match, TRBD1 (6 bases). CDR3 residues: CSASMVRGGYGYTF. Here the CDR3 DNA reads TGCAGTGCTAGTATGGTCAGGGGAGGGTATGGCTACACCTTC.